A single sample is the source of the 8 T cell receptor beta chains below, sequenced in a study of cytomegalovirus exposure and HLA in healthy donors. The study ran its PCR with 60 Vbeta and 13 Jbeta primers. Repertoires were generated with immunoSEQ multiplex PCR, while TCRdb's copy carries only in-frame clones and drops some. The sample has roughly 65,000 clones; around 80% are singletons. The source material was PBMCs. The origin of the receptors is a woman between 25 and 40 years old in good health and CMV-seronegative.

CDR3 region: CASSLAWDRGHEQYF. The DNA of the CDR3 is TGCGCCAGCAGCTTGGCCTGGGACAGGGGCCACGAGCAGTACTTC. The chain employs TRBV5-1 and TRBJ2-7, with 10 bases matching TRBD1. The germline CDR1 and CDR2 sequences are SGHRS and YFSETQ. The CDR3 has 15 residues. The trim removed 0 bases at V and 5 bases at J, leaving 5 bases unmatched. Drawing the rest from reference TRBV5-1 and TRBJ2-7, the complete variable domain is KAGVTQTPRYLIKTRGQQVTLSCSPISGHRSVSWYQQTPGQGLQFLFEYFSETQRNKGNFPGRFSGRQFSNSRSEMNVSTLELGDSALYLCASSLAWDRGHEQYFGPGTRLTVT.

V is TRBV2 and J is TRBJ2-7; 10 positions agree with TRBD1. Germline V gives CDR1 SNHLY, CDR2 FYNNEI. J was trimmed by 3 bases and V by 6 bases; bases with no gene match: 2. This CDR3 has 13 residues. The CDR3 region has the DNA TGTGCCAGCAGAGGGGACAGGGGCTACGAGCAGTACTTC. As protein: CASRGDRGYEQYF.

The gene calls are TRBV15 and TRBJ1-1, with 8 bases lining up with TRBD1. V lost 5 bases and J lost 3; bases outside the gene matches: 2. There are 13 residues in the CDR3. Germline CDR1 reads LNHNV; CDR2 reads YYDKDF (reference sequence). This CDR3 reads CATSGTGDTEAFF. The CDR3 nucleotides read TGTGCCACCAGCGGGACAGGTGACACTGAAGCTTTCTTT.

As concerns this clone: Other DNA sequences in the sample encode the same CDR3. The chain couples TRBV29-1 to TRBJ2-3; 7 bases align to TRBD2. V lost 1 base, J lost 4 bases, and 2 bases stayed unmatched. Germline values: CDR1 SQVTM, CDR2 ANQGSEA. CDR3 size: 13 residues. CDR3 amino acids: CSVEGLAADTQYF. The CDR3 coding sequence is TGCAGCGTTGAAGGGCTAGCGGCAGATACGCAGTATTTT.

This chain connects TRBV7-9 to TRBJ2-1, with D hard to call. Germline V gene data show CDR1 as SEHNR and CDR2 as FQNEAQ (reference sequence). This CDR3 comprises 17 residues. V lost 2 bases to trimming and J lost 8 bases, with 22 bases between them. CDR3 coding DNA: TGTGCCAGCAGCTTATTAATAGCTTTTCCTTACGTCTATGAGCAGTTCTTC. Residues: CASSLLIAFPYVYEQFF.

This chain links TRBV30 with TRBJ1-1; 8 bases match TRBD1. Germline lookup yields CDR1 GTSNPN and CDR2 SVGIG (reference sequence). The V segment lost 3 bases and the J segment 5 bases; nucleotides outside the gene matches: 5. The CDR3 is 13 residues long. The CDR3 DNA follows: TGTGCCTGGAGGGCAACAGGGGGGACTGAAGCTTTCTTT. Translating gives CAWRATGGTEAFF.

This clone was counted only a few times. The CDR3 spells CASSQSDTSEQYF. The CDR3 DNA sequence: TGCGCCAGCAGCCAAAGTGACACCTCTGAGCAGTACTTC. The chain links TRBV4-1 to TRBJ2-7, with D unresolved. CDR3 length: 13 residues. CDR1 and CDR2 (germline): MGHRA, YSYEKL. Trimming shortened V by 2 bases and J by 7 bases, and 12 bases separated the two germline ends.

The chain combines TRBV7-9 with TRBJ1-1, with a possible D match to TRBD1 (6 bases). CDR1 is SEHNR, CDR2 FQNEAQ, per germline (reference sequence). V lost 5 bases to trimming and J lost 7 bases, with 17 bases between them. The CDR3 spans 14 residues. CDR3 nucleotides: TGTGCCAGCAGCCCCTACAGGGTGAGGGGTGAAGCTTTCTTT. Amino acids: CASSPYRVRGEAFF.